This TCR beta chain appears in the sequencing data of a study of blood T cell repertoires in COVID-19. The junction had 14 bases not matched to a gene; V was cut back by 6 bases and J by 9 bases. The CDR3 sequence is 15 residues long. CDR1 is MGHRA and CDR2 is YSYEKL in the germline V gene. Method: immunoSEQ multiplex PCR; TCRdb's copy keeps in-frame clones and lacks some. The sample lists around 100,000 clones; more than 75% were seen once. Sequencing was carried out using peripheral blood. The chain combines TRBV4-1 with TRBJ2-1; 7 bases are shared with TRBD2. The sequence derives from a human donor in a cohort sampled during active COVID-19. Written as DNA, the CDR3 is TGCGCCAGCAGTCTCGAGCGGGCCCGCGGGAGTGAGCAGTTCTTC. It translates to CASSLERARGSEQFF.